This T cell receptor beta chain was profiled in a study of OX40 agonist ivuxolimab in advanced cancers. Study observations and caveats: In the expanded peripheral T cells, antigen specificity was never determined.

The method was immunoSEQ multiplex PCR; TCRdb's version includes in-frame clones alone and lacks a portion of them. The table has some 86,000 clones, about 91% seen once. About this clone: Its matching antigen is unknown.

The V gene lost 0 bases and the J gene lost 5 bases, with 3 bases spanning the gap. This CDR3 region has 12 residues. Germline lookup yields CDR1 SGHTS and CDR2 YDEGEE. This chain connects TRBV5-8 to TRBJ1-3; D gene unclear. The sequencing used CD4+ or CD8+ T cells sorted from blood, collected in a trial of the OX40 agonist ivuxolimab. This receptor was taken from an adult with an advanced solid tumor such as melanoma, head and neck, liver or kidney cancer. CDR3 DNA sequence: TGTGCCAGCAGCTTGGACAGAAACACCATATATTTT. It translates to CASSLDRNTIYF.